This T cell receptor beta chain was captured by sequencing in a study of molecular identifiers for immune sequencing clone quantification. Study summary: Replicates partitioned RNA from approximately 20,000 or 98,000 naive CD8 cells into five parts, sequencing four.

Sorting selected naive CD8 T cells with a CD8+CD4-CCR7+CD45RA+ phenotype. This clonotype was seen only once. Each CDR3 protein is one row after TCRdb ran MiXCR on the PCR reads. The table lists about 510,000 distinct CDR3 sequences, 25% of them singletons. This sequence was found in a human donor in good health. Some libraries in this study had Jurkat cell RNA spiked in. The specimen sequenced was naive CD8+ T cells from blood, with Jurkat cell RNA spiked in. Subset meaning: FACS-sorted CD8+CD4-CCR7+CD45RA+ naive T cells.

This CDR3 reads CAISEECYGYTF. The CDR3 DNA sequence: TGTGCCATCAGTGAGGAGTGCTATGGCTACACCTTC. The chain couples TRBV10-3 to TRBJ1-2, with D unclear. The ends were cut back, 2 bases at V and 4 bases at J, with 5 bases in the middle. CDR3 size: 12 residues. Germline V gene data show CDR1 as ENHRY and CDR2 as SYGVKD.